This T cell receptor (beta chain) emerged from a study of T cells in women clearing cervical HPV infection. The overall study: HLA type could not be excluded as a confounder. General observations from the study: CIN3+ cases had significantly higher TCR richness than controls; evenness did not differ.

CDR1 and CDR2 from the germline V gene are SNHLY and FYNNEI. There are 16 residues in the CDR3. This table comes from immunoSEQ multiplex PCR, and its TCRdb copy is limited to in-frame clones, with some not included. This sample's table reports about 30,000 clones. Notes on this clone: Its specificity is unknown. Read data end 3 residues before the CDR3 end; the end is taken from the germline J gene.

Sequenced input: blood buffy coat. This clonotype was sampled from a woman aged 18-70 years with a cervical HPV16 infection that either progressed to CIN3+ or cleared (not recorded which). This chain links TRBV2 with TRBJ2-3; D may be TRBD2 (7 bases). CDR3 amino acids: CASRRLLAGAQETQYF. The part of the CDR3 DNA that was read is TGTGCCAGCAGAAGGTTGTTGGCGGGGGCTCAAGAGACG.